These T cell receptor beta chains were read from a single sample in a study of shared clonotypes between healthy human individuals. Assay used: immunoSEQ multiplex PCR; TCRdb lists only in-frame clones, some missing. The sample yields under 1 million clones, around 96% seen once. The sequenced sample consisted of naive CD8+ T cells sorted from blood. Every receptor here comes from a man in his thirties or forties in good health. CDR3s include the opening cysteine and the closing phenylalanine or tryptophan. Clone size is shown for a subset of rows, as once, few, many or a class of expanded clone.

J gene	V gene	clone size	CDR3 protein
TRBJ2-7	TRBV7-9	NA	CASSIKLAGEQYF
TRBJ2-2	TRBV7-9	NA	CASSWDRGVGTGELFF
TRBJ2-1	TRBV11-2	NA	CASSWPMADSSYNEQFF
TRBJ1-5	TRBV27	NA	CASSSRGRRSNQPQHF
TRBJ2-7	TRBV5-1	NA	CASSVGLAGYEQYF
TRBJ2-7	TRBV11-2	NA	CASSPDWEQYF
TRBJ2-7	TRBV29-1	NA	CSVGLASEQYF
TRBJ2-3	TRBV4-1	NA	CASSRSAGGPLDTQYF
TRBJ2-5	TRBV4-3	once	CASSPRAQGYVETQYF
TRBJ1-1	TRBV5-5	once	CASSLDGRNTEAFF
TRBJ2-4	TRBV5-1	NA	CASSLDSGRGIQYF
TRBJ2-3	TRBV27	NA	CASSSSTSSDTQYF
TRBJ2-7	TRBV27	NA	CAAGQGSREQYF
TRBJ2-1	TRBV2	NA	CASSDLKFSYNEQFF
TRBJ1-1	TRBV5-5	NA	CASSFTGGYTEAFF
TRBJ1-1	TRBV15	NA	CATSRDRLGPNTEAFF
TRBJ2-3	TRBV5-1	NA	CASTLRGLDTQYF
TRBJ1-2	TRBV2	NA	CASSGRQNYGYTF
TRBJ1-2	TRBV4-3	NA	CASSNGQAYGYTF
TRBJ2-3	TRBV29-1	NA	CSVDLTPGQNTDTQYF
TRBJ1-1	TRBV6-1	NA	CASSEWIRVANTEAFF
TRBJ1-1	TRBV10-3	NA	CAIRDRGLGNTEAFF
TRBJ2-1	TRBV27	NA	CASSPNRQGRDEQFF
TRBJ2-5	TRBV7-8	NA	CASSLGVGLGETQYF
TRBJ1-5	TRBV5-6	NA	CATSHRDQPQHF
TRBJ2-1	TRBV19	NA	CASEGEDSYNEQFF
TRBJ2-7	TRBV6-1	NA	CASNLRQGGRYEQYF
TRBJ2-7	TRBV5-1	NA	CASSFRDGSSYEQYF
TRBJ2-1	TRBV5-1	once	CASSLAGLAGGPGNEQFF
TRBJ2-2	TRBV27	NA	CASSTRDTNTGELFF
TRBJ2-3	TRBV6-1	NA	CASSEGRTSGNTQYF
TRBJ2-7	TRBV19	once	CASSFRLAESYEQYF
TRBJ2-7	TRBV11-3	few	CASSLAPPGLGTYEQYF
TRBJ2-1	TRBV9	NA	CASSVEGSGLNEQFF
TRBJ2-1	TRBV5-1	once	CASSLIGISNEQFF
TRBJ2-1	TRBV14	NA	CASSQTGTSRYNEQFF
TRBJ2-3	TRBV5-6	NA	CASSLVGGKVRTDTQYF
TRBJ2-5	TRBV9	few	CASSDRVEQETQYF
TRBJ2-7	TRBV11-2	NA	CASSFRTGSYEQYF
TRBJ2-1	TRBV7-6	NA	CASSLAGTSDYNEQFF
TRBJ2-1	TRBV7-9	NA	CASSSSGRVSSYNEQFF
TRBJ2-7	TRBV5-5	once	CASSPDGGPTYEQYF
TRBJ2-7	TRBV5-1	NA	CASSLALGGSYEQYF
TRBJ2-1	TRBV29-1	NA	CSVKRHNEQFF
TRBJ2-5	TRBV6-5	NA	CASSLLRERSGETQYF
TRBJ2-7	TRBV7-9	NA	CASSSGQGSNEQYF
TRBJ2-7	TRBV5-6	NA	CASSLSGGRLSNEQYF
TRBJ2-7	TRBV28	NA	CASSFGTGGYEQYF
TRBJ1-2	TRBV28	NA	CASRDYAVGYTF